Following are 18 T cell receptor beta chains from one sample sequenced in a study of vaccination and CD4 T cells after COVID-19. One entry per CDR3 protein results from TCRdb running MiXCR on the PCR reads. The sample yields approximately 20,000 distinct CDR3 sequences, roughly 60% seen once. The source material was CD4+ T cells from blood, sampled before SARS-CoV-2 vaccination. These TCRs come from a human donor who had recovered from COVID-19.

The V gene is TRBV7-2, the J gene TRBJ2-3, with 12 bases that match TRBD2. Germline CDR1 is SGHTA and CDR2 is FQGNSA. The CDR3 has 20 residues. J lost 0 bases, V lost 1 base, and 11 bases had no gene match. The CDR3 DNA is TGTGCCAGCAGCTTAGGTGGTTGGCTAGCGGGAGGGCCGAGCACAGATACGCAGTATTTT. This translates into CASSLGGWLAGGPSTDTQYF.

V usage is TRBV2 and J usage is TRBJ1-6; D is unclear. CDR3 length: 15 residues. The ends were cut back, 4 bases at V and 2 bases at J, with 9 bases in the middle. CDR1 SNHLY and CDR2 FYNNEI come from the germline V gene. CDR3 protein: CASSAESTYNSPLHF. The DNA of the CDR3 is TGTGCCAGCAGTGCGGAGAGCACCTATAATTCACCCCTCCACTTT.

This clonotype appeared a few times. The rearrangement uses TRBV7-9 and TRBJ2-5, with 10 bases lining up with TRBD1. Per the germline V gene, CDR1 is SEHNR and CDR2 is FQNEAQ (reference sequence). There are 15 residues in the CDR3. V lost 7 bases and J lost 4; bases outside the gene matches: 9. The chain's CDR3 is CASNSPRTGGETQYF. CDR3 sequence (DNA): TGTGCCAGCAACTCTCCCAGGACAGGGGGAGAGACCCAGTACTTC.

V is TRBV21-1 and J is TRBJ2-3. TRBV21-1 is a pseudogene locus. The CDR3 has 17 amino acids. DNA for the CDR3: TGTGCCAGCAAGGGATTGTACCTCGGATTCCGCACAGATACGCAGTATTTT. Amino acids: CASKGLYLGFRTDTQYF.

The rearrangement links TRBV20-1 to TRBJ2-7, with TRBD1 matching 8 bases. Germline CDR1 is DFQATT and CDR2 is SNEGSKA (reference sequence). The V and J ends lost 3 bases and 4 bases, in that order; junction bases with no gene match: 5. This CDR3 has 13 amino acids. The CDR3 protein is CSARSRGLYEQYF. The CDR3, as DNA: TGCAGTGCTAGGTCCAGGGGGCTTTACGAGCAGTACTTC.

This clonotype was found once. The genes are TRBV4-1 and TRBJ2-5; the match to TRBD2 covers 11 bases. Germline V gene sequence: CDR1 MGHRA, CDR2 YSYEKL. The CDR3 is 15 amino acids. J lost 4 bases, V lost 4 bases, and 5 bases had no gene match. The CDR3 region is CASSRLAGSRETQYF. The CDR3 nucleotides are TGCGCCAGCAGCCGACTAGCGGGATCAAGAGAGACCCAGTACTTC.

Here the CDR3 reads CSAREEPKRTIYF. CDR3 nucleotides: TGCAGTGCTAGAGAGGAACCGAAGAGGACCATATATTTT. The rearrangement joins TRBV20-1 to TRBJ1-3; no definite D call. The CDR3 totals 13 residues. CDR1 is DFQATT, CDR2 SNEGSKA, per germline (reference sequence). V was pared by 0 bases and J by 10 bases, with 13 bases between.

Only a few counts were recorded for this clonotype. This rearrangement joins TRBV27 to TRBJ2-7; a weak D match, TRBD2 (6 bases). The CDR3 loop spans 14 amino acids. In germline, CDR1 is MNHEY, CDR2 SMNVEV (reference sequence). The V end lost 6 bases, the J end lost 3 bases, and 15 bases lay between the germline ends. The chain's CDR3 is CASSPWGRNYEQYF. CDR3 nucleotides: TGTGCCAGCAGCCCTTGGGGGAGGAACTACGAGCAGTACTTC.

The V call is TRBV20-1, the J call TRBJ1-1, with D possibly TRBD1 on 6 matching bases. The CDR3 consists of 14 residues. Germline values: CDR1 DFQATT, CDR2 SNEGSKA (reference sequence). With 6 bases removed from V and 4 bases from J, the gap between germline ends came to 18 bases. The CDR3 spells CSAENRADGTEAFF. The CDR3 nucleotides are TGCAGTGCGGAAAACAGGGCGGACGGCACTGAAGCTTTCTTT.

This clonotype came up a few times. The genes are TRBV20-1 and TRBJ1-5; 8 bases are a match to TRBD1. Germline CDR1 reads DFQATT; CDR2 reads SNEGSKA (reference sequence). The ends lost 6 bases at V and 1 base at J; junction bases unmatched: 14. The CDR3 covers 17 residues. DNA for the CDR3: TGCAGTGCAACGACAGGGGCTGGGTTTTTGAGCAATCAGCCCCAGCATTTT. Translating gives CSATTGAGFLSNQPQHF.

V and J are TRBV7-6 and TRBJ1-5; 8 positions agree with TRBD1. The V segment lost 5 bases and the J segment 0 bases; nucleotides outside the gene matches: 9. Per germline, CDR1 SGHVS and CDR2 FNYEAQ. The CDR3 covers 17 residues. The CDR3 spells CASSRRDRWNSNQPQHF. The CDR3 nucleotides are TGTGCCAGCAGCCGTCGGGACAGGTGGAATAGCAATCAGCCCCAGCATTTT.

The chain joins TRBV6-5 to TRBJ1-2; 9 bases line up with TRBD1. CDR1 and CDR2 (germline): MNHEY, SVGAGI. CDR3 length: 16 residues. Trimming at V came to 0 bases and at J to 4 bases, leaving 6 bases not matched to a gene. The CDR3 protein is CASSYSGDRDRYGYTF. As DNA, the CDR3 is TGTGCCAGCAGTTACTCGGGGGACAGGGACCGCTATGGCTACACCTTC.

V is TRBV11-2 and J is TRBJ2-7; 10 bases are a match to TRBD2. The germline V gene has CDR1 SGHAT and CDR2 FQNNGV. J gave up 0 bases and V 5 bases, and 16 bases lay outside the gene matches. CDR3 length: 19 amino acids. CDR3 DNA: TGTGCCAGCAGCATAAAAGCCGGGACTAGCGTCTTCAGCTCCTACGAGCAGTACTTC. It translates to CASSIKAGTSVFSSYEQYF.

The genes are TRBV25-1 and TRBJ1-3, with unresolved D. The CDR3 is 14 residues long. V lost 4 bases and J 5 bases, leaving 12 bases between the germline ends. Germline V CDR1 and CDR2: MGHDK, SYGVNS. Written as DNA, the CDR3 is TGTGCCAGCAGTGTCGGGGTAGAGCGAAACACCATATATTTT. This translates into CASSVGVERNTIYF.

The J gene is TRBJ2-1, the V gene TRBV25-1; D not certain. V lost 2 bases and J 6 bases, leaving 5 bases between the germline ends. The CDR3 consists of 12 residues. Germline lookup yields CDR1 MGHDK and CDR2 SYGVNS. The CDR3 DNA reads TGTGCCAGCAGTGAAGGTGTCAATGAGCAGTTCTTC. Translated, it gives CASSEGVNEQFF.

This clonotype was found a few times. The rearrangement uses TRBV20-1 and TRBJ2-1; possibly TRBD2 for D (6 bases). The germline V and J ends were trimmed by 3 bases and 9 bases, with 18 bases remaining between them. The CDR3 loop spans 14 amino acids. CDR1 and CDR2 (germline): DFQATT, SNEGSKA (reference sequence). The CDR3 DNA follows: TGCAGTGCTAGTCCGGCTAGCGCGGGTGTTGAGCAGTTCTTC. It encodes CSASPASAGVEQFF.

V is TRBV6-2 or TRBV6-3 and J is TRBJ1-1; 7 bases align to TRBD1. Trimming took 5 bases from V and 1 from J; bases not matched to a gene: 10. The CDR3 spans 16 residues. Germline CDR1 reads MNHEY; CDR2 reads SVGEGT. The CDR3 DNA reads as TGTGCCAGCAGTCCAGGACAGGACCGTCGGAACACTGAAGCTTTCTTT. Translation: CASSPGQDRRNTEAFF.

CDR3 sequence (DNA): TGTGCCAGCAGCCGTGGCCTAAGGCTGTCAGGCAATGAGCAGTTCTTC. It is translated as CASSRGLRLSGNEQFF. The V gene is TRBV7-2, the J gene TRBJ2-1, with D unclear. CDR1 is SGHTA, CDR2 FQGNSA, per germline. This CDR3 has 16 amino acids. With 5 bases removed from V and 6 bases from J, the gap between germline ends came to 20 bases.